This T cell receptor beta chain originates from a study of liver allograft versus peripheral blood T cells (TCRdb year 2020). For the study in its entirety: The study compared T cell receptor repertoires found within transplanted livers against repertoires in the peripheral blood of liver transplant recipients. What the authors observed across the whole study: T cell receptor repertoires inside liver allografts were reported to differ from those detected in peripheral blood.

Comments on this clonotype: Its antigen is not yet known. Base-call qualities are not available, and no considerably larger clone is one nucleotide away.

The sequencer was an Illumina MiSeq. The public reads were reprocessed in TCRdb via fastp at Q25 and MiXCR, keeping in-frame beta chains. Rows are combined by CDR3 protein, so each entry shows the most common genes and DNA. Across this sample there are approximately 7,000 distinct CDR3 sequences, with about a sixth seen only once. The ten most abundant clones make up approximately 53% of the sample. For CDR1 and CDR2, the germline V gene (reference sequence) lists SEHNR and FQNEAQ. At the junction V is shortened by 5 bases and J by 3 bases; bases outside the gene matches: 7. From cysteine to phenylalanine, the CDR3 is 15 amino acids long. The CDR3 DNA has 45 bases and is translated from base 1.

This clonotype was sampled from a human patient who had a liver transplant. After a transplant, the graft donor may have provided part of the T cells. The rearranged chain carries TRBV7-9 and TRBJ2-7, with 10 bases in between that match TRBD1. The nucleotide sequence reads as follows: TGTGCCAGCAGCCAGACAGGGGGCCGAGGCTACGAGCAGTACTTC. The encoded protein is CASSQTGGRGYEQYF.